These T cell receptor beta chains were read from a single sample in a study of blood T cell repertoires in COVID-19. The method was immunoSEQ multiplex PCR; TCRdb's version includes in-frame clones alone and lacks a portion of them. Among roughly 380,000 clones, 85% to 90% were seen once, and the ten largest hold approximately 0.93%. Sequenced input: PBMCs or T cells enriched from blood (not recorded which). The receptors originated from a woman aged 25-40 years who had been exposed to COVID-19. CDR3s include the opening cysteine and the closing phenylalanine or tryptophan. D genes are given only for firm matches. The size of a clone is reported for some rows only, either as once, few or many, or as a class for expanded clones.

d_call,clone_size,j_call,v_call,cdr3_aa,cdr3_nt
.,.,TRBJ1-2,TRBV12-5,CASGLVLQRSHNYGYTF,TGTGCTAGTGGTTTGGTCCTGCAGCGCAGTCACAACTATGGCTACACCTTC
TRBD1,once,TRBJ1-2,TRBV27,CASRGLEGQFSYTF,TGTGCCAGCAGGGGGCTGGAGGGACAGTTCAGCTACACCTTC
.,.,TRBJ2-6,TRBV15,CATSRDSAGRGANVLTF,TGTGCCACCAGCAGAGATTCGGCGGGGCGCGGGGCCAACGTCCTGACTTTC
TRBD2,.,TRBJ2-7,TRBV28,CASSFSSGLKEQYF,TGTGCCAGCAGTTTTTCTAGCGGACTTAAAGAGCAGTACTTC
TRBD1,.,TRBJ1-4,TRBV6-2/TRBV6-3,CASSSRTGLNEKLFF,TGTGCCAGCAGTTCGCGGACAGGTCTTAATGAAAAACTGTTTTTT
TRBD2,.,TRBJ2-3,TRBV5-6,CASSWGPTSGRGTDTQYF,TGTGCCAGCAGCTGGGGGCCGACTAGCGGGAGGGGCACAGATACGCAGTATTTT
.,.,TRBJ1-1,TRBV27,CASSMVGDYAGNTEAFF,TGTGCCAGCAGCATGGTTGGGGACTACGCGGGGAACACTGAAGCTTTCTTT
.,.,TRBJ2-1,TRBV6-5,CASSTLAGFVFF,TGTGCCAGCAGTACCCTGGCGGGATTCGTATTCTTC
TRBD2,.,TRBJ2-2,TRBV11-2,CASTLFRTSGLKTGELFF,TGTGCCAGCACCCTCTTCAGGACTAGCGGTTTAAAAACCGGGGAGCTGTTTTTT
.,.,TRBJ1-6,TRBV5-1,CASSTTGSSSYNSPLHF,TGCGCCAGCAGCACGACAGGTAGCAGCTCCTATAATTCACCCCTCCACTTT
.,.,TRBJ1-1,TRBV5-1,CASPILPLRVTNTEAFF,TGCGCCAGCCCAATATTGCCGCTGCGGGTTACGAACACTGAAGCTTTCTTT
.,.,TRBJ1-2,TRBV11-2,CASSLGTYGYTF,TGTGCCAGCAGCTTAGGGACTTATGGCTACACCTTC
.,.,TRBJ2-3,TRBV7-3,CASSPRTGTDTQYF,TGTGCCAGCAGCCCCCGGACAGGCACAGATACGCAGTATTTT
TRBD2,.,TRBJ2-7,TRBV5-4,CASSFSSGSGSRYEQYF,TGTGCCAGCAGCTTTTCGAGCGGGAGTGGTTCGCGGTACGAGCAGTACTTC
.,.,TRBJ2-1,TRBV9,CASSVDGRLYNEQFF,TGTGCCAGCAGCGTAGATGGGAGGCTCTACAATGAGCAGTTCTTC
TRBD2,.,TRBJ2-1,TRBV27,CASRPEGTRVYNEQFF,TGTGCCAGCAGGCCCGAAGGGACTAGGGTGTACAATGAGCAGTTCTTC
.,.,TRBJ2-2,TRBV5-6,CASSLVRGGTGELFF,TGTGCCAGCAGCTTGGTTAGGGGAGGCACCGGGGAGCTGTTTTTT
.,.,TRBJ1-5,TRBV19,CASSGQSSSPQHF,TGTGCCAGTAGCGGACAGTCCTCCTCGCCCCAGCATTTT
TRBD1,once,TRBJ1-1,TRBV5-1,CASSGGGQGAQVTEAFF,TGCGCCAGCAGCGGCGGGGGACAGGGGGCGCAGGTCACTGAAGCTTTCTTT
TRBD1,once,TRBJ1-1,TRBV9,CASSGTDRGDTEAFF,TGTGCCAGCAGCGGTACGGACAGGGGAGACACTGAAGCTTTCTTT
TRBD1,.,TRBJ2-3,TRBV7-6,CASSLTDRVEVTQYF,TGTGCCAGCAGCTTAACGGACAGGGTCGAGGTTACGCAGTATTTT
.,once,TRBJ2-5,TRBV20-1,CSASGPSDETQYF,TGCAGTGCTAGTGGGCCTAGCGACGAGACCCAGTACTTC
.,.,TRBJ2-2,TRBV3-1/TRBV3-2,CASSRSRRGEVFF,TGTGCCAGCAGCCGAAGCCGACGCGGCGAGGTGTTTTTT
TRBD2,.,TRBJ2-3,TRBV30,CAWSRLADGTDTQYF,TGTGCCTGGAGTCGTCTAGCGGACGGCACAGATACGCAGTATTTT
.,.,TRBJ1-3,TRBV11-2,CASSSTVSGNTIYF,TGTGCCAGCAGCTCTACGGTATCTGGAAACACCATATATTTT
.,.,TRBJ1-1,TRBV28,CASSLNYFGAMNTEAFF,TGTGCCAGCAGTTTAAATTATTTTGGGGCTATGAACACTGAAGCTTTCTTT
.,.,TRBJ1-6,TRBV3-1/TRBV3-2,CASSPGVGRLYSPLHF,TGTGCCAGCAGCCCCGGGGTCGGCCGCCTATATTCACCCCTCCACTTT
.,.,TRBJ2-7,TRBV5-1,CASREEGLGNEQYF,TGCGCCAGCAGAGAAGAAGGCCTAGGTAACGAGCAGTACTTC
TRBD2,.,TRBJ2-2,TRBV9,CASSGGRSGVTGELFF,TGTGCCAGCAGCGGTGGCCGGAGCGGGGTTACCGGGGAGCTGTTTTTT
TRBD1,.,TRBJ1-5,TRBV7-8,CASSFKGTGYQPQHF,TGTGCCAGCAGCTTTAAGGGGACAGGGTATCAGCCCCAGCATTTT
TRBD1,.,TRBJ2-5,TRBV7-8,CASSSRRDRGRETQYF,TGTGCCAGCAGCTCGCGCCGGGACAGGGGCCGAGAGACCCAGTACTTC
.,.,TRBJ1-2,TRBV5-6,CASSYPGGTGYTF,TGTGCCAGCTCCTACCCGGGGGGAACTGGCTACACCTTC
.,.,TRBJ1-1,TRBV11-2,CASSLAGVNTEAFF,TGTGCCAGCAGCTTAGCGGGGGTGAACACTGAAGCTTTCTTT
.,once,TRBJ1-2,TRBV6-5,CASSYRGPRYGYTF,TGTGCCAGCAGTTACAGAGGCCCACGGTATGGCTACACCTTC
.,.,TRBJ1-2,TRBV3-1/TRBV3-2,CASSQYGGSNYGYTF,TGTGCCAGCAGCCAATATGGAGGGAGTAACTATGGCTACACCTTC
.,.,TRBJ2-7,TRBV5-5,CASSRAVGPYEQYF,TGTGCCAGCAGCCGGGCAGTGGGGCCCTACGAGCAGTACTTC
.,.,TRBJ1-1,TRBV2,CASSEQVGRTEAFF,TGTGCCAGCAGTGAACAGGTGGGCCGTACTGAAGCTTTCTTT
TRBD1,.,TRBJ1-2,TRBV4-2,CASSQENRGNGYTF,TGTGCCAGCAGCCAAGAAAACAGGGGGAATGGCTACACCTTC
.,.,TRBJ2-1,TRBV19,CASSIERNRYNEQFF,TGTGCCAGTAGTATAGAGCGAAACAGATACAATGAGCAGTTCTTC
TRBD2,.,TRBJ2-7,TRBV12-3/TRBV12-4,CASGGQGGRWQYF,TGTGCCAGCGGCGGGCAGGGAGGGAGGTGGCAGTACTTC
.,.,TRBJ1-3,TRBV11-2,CASSLRGNGNTIYF,TGTGCCAGCAGCTTGCGAGGGAATGGAAACACCATATATTTT
TRBD1,once,TRBJ2-1,TRBV27,CASRGQGDYNEQFF,TGTGCCAGCAGGGGACAGGGGGACTACAATGAGCAGTTCTTC
.,.,TRBJ1-2,TRBV19,CASIPGWGEYGYTF,TGTGCCAGTATACCCGGATGGGGCGAGTATGGCTACACCTTC
.,.,TRBJ2-1,TRBV6-4,CASSDGNRYNEQFF,TGTGCCAGCAGTGACGGGAACAGGTACAATGAGCAGTTCTTC
.,.,TRBJ2-1,TRBV14,CASSQAVRGEQFF,TGTGCCAGCAGCCAAGCGGTCCGGGGTGAGCAGTTCTTC
.,.,TRBJ1-3,TRBV10-2,CASSEKAGGNTIYF,TGCGCCAGCAGTGAGAAGGCAGGGGGAAACACCATATATTTT
TRBD2,.,TRBJ2-1,TRBV10-1,CASSESRGGRAIEQFF,TGCGCCAGCAGTGAGTCCCGGGGCGGGAGGGCCATTGAGCAGTTCTTC
TRBD1,.,TRBJ1-1,TRBV14,CASSLTGKRRTEAFF,TGTGCCAGCAGCTTGACAGGGAAAAGGCGGACTGAAGCTTTCTTT
.,.,TRBJ1-1,TRBV5-4,CASSSKAAGPTEAFF,TGTGCCAGCAGCTCAAAGGCAGCGGGACCCACTGAAGCTTTCTTT
TRBD2,.,TRBJ2-5,TRBV5-1,CASYIAGGQETQYF,TGCGCCAGCTACATAGCGGGAGGGCAAGAGACCCAGTACTTC
.,.,TRBJ1-6,TRBV6-5,CASTAGLNSPLHF,TGTGCCAGCACCGCAGGGCTTAATTCACCCCTCCACTTT
.,.,TRBJ2-2,TRBV10-3,CAISESAGNRELFF,TGTGCCATCAGTGAGTCCGCGGGGAACAGGGAGCTGTTTTTT
TRBD2,.,TRBJ2-3,TRBV3-1/TRBV3-2,CASRSLTSGSYTDTQYF,TGTGCCAGCAGATCTCTCACTAGCGGGAGTTACACAGATACGCAGTATTTT
.,.,TRBJ1-2,TRBV6-5,CASRLQEMYGYTF,TGTGCCAGCAGGCTACAGGAGATGTATGGCTACACCTTC
.,.,TRBJ2-7,TRBV18,CASSPKQGTGYEQYF,TGTGCCAGCTCACCCAAACAGGGGACTGGGTACGAGCAGTACTTC
.,.,TRBJ1-2,TRBV4-1,CASSQDHGTSYGYTF,TGCGCCAGCAGCCAAGATCACGGTACGAGTTATGGCTACACCTTC
TRBD1,.,TRBJ2-7,TRBV5-1,CASKRRDSSYEQYF,TGCGCCAGCAAACGCCGGGACAGCTCCTACGAGCAGTACTTC